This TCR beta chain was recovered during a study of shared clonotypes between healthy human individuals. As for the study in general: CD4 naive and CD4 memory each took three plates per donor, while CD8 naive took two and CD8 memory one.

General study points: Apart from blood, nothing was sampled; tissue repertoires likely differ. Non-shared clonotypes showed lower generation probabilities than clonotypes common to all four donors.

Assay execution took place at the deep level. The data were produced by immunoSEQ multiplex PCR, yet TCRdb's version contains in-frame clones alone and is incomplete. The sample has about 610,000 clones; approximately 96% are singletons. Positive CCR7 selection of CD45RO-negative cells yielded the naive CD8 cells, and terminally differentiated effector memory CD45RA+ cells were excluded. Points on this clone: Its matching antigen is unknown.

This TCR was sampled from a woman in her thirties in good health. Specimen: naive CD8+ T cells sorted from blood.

This CDR3 is CASSLNPNSNQPQHF. The CDR3 nucleotides are TGTGCCAGCAGTTTAAATCCGAATAGCAATCAGCCCCAGCATTTT. The chain recombines TRBV27 with TRBJ1-5; D remains unclear. Germline CDR1 MNHEY, CDR2 SMNVEV (reference sequence). The CDR3 runs 15 residues. Trimming left V 2 bases short and J 0 bases short, with 8 bases between.